Each of the 26 T cell receptor beta chains below was sequenced from the same sample in a study of T cells after posttransplantation cyclophosphamide. Sequenced by immunoSEQ multiplex PCR; TCRdb stores in-frame clones only, minus some. The profile shows about 21,000 clones, around 85% of them singletons. Control samples came 1 year after myeloablative marrow transplants with methotrexate plus calcineurin inhibitor. The sample was PBMCs, taken about 13 months after allogeneic stem cell transplant with calcineurin inhibitor and methotrexate. The source is a female patient aged 25-39 years who received an allogeneic stem cell transplant from an unrelated donor, was CMV-positive, and had acute and chronic GVHD. The graft donor may be the source of some T cells.

The DNA of the CDR3 is TGCGCCAGCAGTACCGGGACAGGGAATAACGGGGAGCTGTTTTTT. Protein sequence: CASSTGTGNNGELFF. The rearrangement uses TRBV5-1 and TRBJ2-2, with 9 bases identical to TRBD1. The J segment lost 7 bases and the V segment lost 5 bases, leaving 9 bases of the junction unmatched. Germline V CDR1 and CDR2: SGHRS, YFSETQ. The CDR3 spans 15 residues.

The V and J genes are TRBV7-6 and TRBJ2-7, with D maybe TRBD2 (6 bases). The CDR3 runs to 16 residues. CDR1 is SGHVS, CDR2 FNYEAQ, per germline. Between the trimmed V and J ends, which lost 1 base and 2 bases, there was a span of 15 bases. CDR3 sequence (DNA): TGTGCCAGCAGCTTAGAGTATACTAGCCGACCCTACGAGCAGTACTTC. It translates to CASSLEYTSRPYEQYF.

The chain has TRBV30 and TRBJ1-6; D is ambiguous. The CDR3 length is 14 residues. Germline loops: CDR1 GTSNPN, CDR2 SVGIG (reference sequence). V was clipped by 6 bases and J by 7 bases, with 16 bases between them. The CDR3 coding sequence is TGTGCCTGTTCCGACTGGGGAGGGAATTCACCCCTCCACTTT. Translating it yields CACSDWGGNSPLHF.

Here the CDR3 reads CASSYLLAGVYNEQFF. The CDR3 DNA reads as TGTGCCAGCAGTTACTTACTAGCGGGGGTTTACAATGAGCAGTTCTTC. The chain recombines TRBV6-6 with TRBJ2-1; 11 nucleotides match TRBD2. CDR1 is MNHNY, CDR2 SVGAGI, per germline (reference sequence). This CDR3 has 16 residues. V lost 1 base and J lost 4; bases outside the gene matches: 3.

This clone was counted between two and nine times. J is TRBJ2-6 and V is TRBV5-1, with a tentative D call TRBD1 (5 bases). The V and J ends lost 3 bases and 1 base respectively, with 14 bases between them. CDR1 is SGHRS, CDR2 YFSETQ, per germline. The CDR3 has 17 amino acids. The DNA for the CDR3 is TGCGCCAGCAGCTCCGGAATTAGACAGTCTGGGGCCAACGTCCTGACTTTC. Translated, it gives CASSSGIRQSGANVLTF.

The chain uses TRBV19 and TRBJ1-5, with D maybe TRBD1 (6 bases). Per germline, CDR1 LNHDA and CDR2 SQIVND (reference sequence). This CDR3 comprises 15 residues. V was clipped by 3 bases and J by 7 bases, with 16 bases between them. This chain's CDR3 is CASSIDRLLGQPQHF. DNA for the CDR3: TGTGCCAGTAGTATCGACAGGCTACTGGGACAGCCCCAGCATTTT.

This chain uses TRBV7-9 with TRBJ2-5; 8 nucleotides align to TRBD1. From germline, CDR1 is SEHNR and CDR2 FQNEAQ (reference sequence). Trimming cost V 0 bases and J 11 bases; bases outside gene matches: 11. The CDR3 covers 15 residues. CDR3 sequence (DNA): TGTGCCAGCAGCTTAGCGCGGGGACAGGTCGGAGGGCAGTACTTC. Encoded protein: CASSLARGQVGGQYF.

The chain is built from TRBV27 and TRBJ2-1; D is unresolved. V lost 6 bases and J 0 bases, leaving 9 bases between the germline ends. Germline loops: CDR1 MNHEY, CDR2 SMNVEV (reference sequence). The CDR3 length is 14 residues. CDR3 DNA: TGTGCCAGCAGGACTCCCTACTCCTACAATGAGCAGTTCTTC. It translates to CASRTPYSYNEQFF.

The gene calls are TRBV10-3 and TRBJ1-1; D ambiguous. The CDR3 is made up of 11 amino acids. CDR1 is ENHRY, CDR2 SYGVKD, per germline. V lost 5 bases to trimming and J lost 4 bases, with 5 bases between them. Here the CDR3 reads CAISPGTEAFF. The CDR3, as DNA: TGTGCCATCAGTCCCGGCACTGAAGCTTTCTTT.

The V call is TRBV7-9, the J call TRBJ1-1; 8 bases match TRBD1. V shed 2 bases, J shed 5 bases, and the junction held 4 bases outside the gene matches. The length of the CDR3 is 14 residues. Germline V gives CDR1 SEHNR, CDR2 FQNEAQ (reference sequence). CDR3 region: CASSLQGAGTEAFF. Here the CDR3 DNA reads TGTGCCAGCAGCTTACAGGGGGCTGGAACTGAAGCTTTCTTT.

The chain carries TRBV7-9 and TRBJ1-3, with no clear D. The V end was cut by 1 base, the J end by 0 bases, with 10 bases between. Germline assignment: CDR1 SEHNR and CDR2 FQNEAQ (reference sequence). The CDR3 contains 16 residues. As DNA, the CDR3 is TGTGCCAGCAGCTTAGGAGTCACAGTCTCTGGAAACACCATATATTTT. Residues: CASSLGVTVSGNTIYF.

The chain couples TRBV30 to TRBJ1-5, with TRBD1 identical over 7 bases. V gave up 5 bases and J gave up 5 bases; unmatched junction bases: 3. The CDR3 consists of 12 residues. Germline V lookup: CDR1 GTSNPN, CDR2 SVGIG (reference sequence). The CDR3 coding sequence is TGTGCCTGGGGAGACAGGGATCAGCCCCAGCATTTT. It yields the protein CAWGDRDQPQHF.

The rearrangement uses TRBV11-2 and TRBJ1-1, with 7 nucleotides matching TRBD1. The ends lost 4 bases at V and 6 bases at J; junction bases unmatched: 11. Germline V gene data show CDR1 as SGHAT and CDR2 as FQNNGV. The CDR3 extends over 15 amino acids. The CDR3 spells CASSSSGGSGAEAFF. The DNA for the CDR3 is TGTGCCAGCAGCTCCTCAGGGGGGAGCGGCGCTGAAGCTTTCTTT.

This sequence joins TRBV5-1 and TRBJ2-5; TRBD2 is a possible D gene (5 bases). Deletions cut 2 bases from V and 5 bases from J, with 13 bases between. CDR1 is SGHRS and CDR2 is YFSETQ in the germline V gene. The length of the CDR3 is 14 residues. CDR3: CASSFGIPGETQYF. DNA of the CDR3: TGCGCCAGCAGCTTCGGCATCCCGGGGGAGACCCAGTACTTC.

This clone was seen once. This chain uses TRBV30 with TRBJ1-4, with D hard to call. V was shortened by 1 base and J by 6 bases, with 12 bases between the two germline ends. The CDR3 runs to 14 residues. Looked up from germline, CDR1 is GTSNPN and CDR2 is SVGIG (reference sequence). Written as DNA, the CDR3 is TGTGCCTGGAGTGGGAGGCTTGGGGATGAAAAACTGTTTTTT. It yields the protein CAWSGRLGDEKLFF.

This chain uses TRBV30 with TRBJ2-7; the match to TRBD1 covers 7 bases. The V segment lost 4 bases and the J segment 3 bases; nucleotides outside the gene matches: 12. CDR1 is GTSNPN and CDR2 is SVGIG in the germline V gene (reference sequence). The CDR3 length is 15 residues. The DNA for the CDR3 is TGTGCCTGGATGGGACAGCTCACCCCCAACTACGAGCAGTACTTC. Translating it yields CAWMGQLTPNYEQYF.

This rearrangement joins TRBV7-3 to TRBJ2-7, with D tentatively TRBD2 (6 bases). CDR1 SGHTA and CDR2 FQGTGA come from the germline V gene. The length of the CDR3 is 13 residues. The germline V and J ends were trimmed by 3 bases and 5 bases, with 11 bases remaining between them. The CDR3 reads CASSFLGGDEQYF. CDR3 bases: TGTGCCAGCAGCTTTTTGGGGGGAGACGAGCAGTACTTC. The full variable domain, its missing parts supplied by reference TRBV7-3 and TRBJ2-7, is GAGVSQTPSNKVTEKGKYVELRCDPISGHTALYWYRQSLGQGPEFLIYFQGTGAADDSGLPNDRFFAVRPEGSVSTLKIQRTERGDSAVYLCASSFLGGDEQYFGPGTRLTVT.

This clone was counted a few times. V gene TRBV9 combines with J gene TRBJ2-7, with D possibly being TRBD1 (5 bases). CDR1 is SGDLS, CDR2 YYNGEE, per germline. CDR3 size: 14 residues. V dropped 4 bases and J dropped 5 bases, with 16 bases sitting between them. The CDR3 DNA follows: TGTGCCAGCAGCTTAGGGGCCCAGGTGGACGAGCAGTACTTC. Translation: CASSLGAQVDEQYF.

This chain links TRBV5-1 with TRBJ2-7; 11 bases match TRBD1. This CDR3 spans 15 amino acids. With V trimmed by 0 bases and J by 4 bases, 3 bases remained unmatched. Germline values: CDR1 SGHRS, CDR2 YFSETQ. CDR3 sequence reads: CASSLVGTGGYEQYF. In DNA form, the CDR3 reads TGCGCCAGCAGCTTGGTGGGGACAGGGGGTTACGAGCAGTACTTC.

The chain carries TRBV29-1 and TRBJ2-7; 8 nucleotides line up with TRBD1. This CDR3 is 14 amino acids long. Germline lookup yields CDR1 SQVTM and CDR2 ANQGSEA. V lost 4 bases to trimming and J lost 2 bases; unmatched junction nucleotides: 7. CDR3 sequence: CSVVTGGKAYEQYF. The CDR3 DNA is TGCAGCGTTGTTACAGGGGGAAAGGCCTACGAGCAGTACTTC.

The chain couples TRBV28 to TRBJ1-2, with 9 bases fitting TRBD1. Trimming cost V 6 bases and J 3 bases; bases outside gene matches: 8. Per the germline V gene, CDR1 is MDHEN and CDR2 is SYDVKM. The length of the CDR3 is 15 residues. The CDR3 is CASRTLTGGHYGYTF. CDR3 in DNA: TGTGCCAGCAGAACCCTCACAGGGGGCCACTATGGCTACACCTTC.

This clone was detected once. The chain employs TRBV2 and TRBJ2-1; D might be TRBD1 (6 bases). Germline loops: CDR1 SNHLY, CDR2 FYNNEI. V was shortened by 5 bases and J by 3 bases, with 23 bases between the two germline ends. The CDR3 loop spans 18 amino acids. The CDR3 sequence: CASSSLGTFGTLYNEQFF. The CDR3 bases are TGTGCCAGCAGTTCCCTTGGGACCTTCGGGACACTCTACAATGAGCAGTTCTTC.

The CDR3 coding sequence is TGTGCCAGCTCACCGGTGCAGAACGACAGGACTAATGAAAAACTGTTTTTT. Translated, it gives CASSPVQNDRTNEKLFF. This chain uses TRBV18 with TRBJ1-4, with D possibly being TRBD1 (6 bases). This CDR3 comprises 17 residues. Germline values: CDR1 KGHSH, CDR2 LQKENI. Trimming took off 3 bases at V and 2 bases at J, with 16 bases between the two ends.

V and J are TRBV11-2 and TRBJ2-7; D call uncertain. V was cut by 3 bases and J by 3 bases, with 9 bases left in between. Germline V gene sequence: CDR1 SGHAT, CDR2 FQNNGV. The CDR3 loop spans 13 amino acids. The DNA of the CDR3 is TGTGCCAGCAGCTTGTACATCGTCTACGAGCAGTACTTC. This codes for CASSLYIVYEQYF.

J is TRBJ2-6 and V is TRBV5-6; TRBD1 matches 8 bases. Germline V CDR1 and CDR2: SGHDT, YYEEEE. This CDR3 spans 18 amino acids. V lost 4 bases to trimming and J lost 2 bases; unmatched junction nucleotides: 11. The CDR3 DNA sequence: TGTGCCAGCAGCCGTACGGCGACAGGGGTTCCTGGGGCCAACGTCCTGACTTTC. Encoded protein: CASSRTATGVPGANVLTF.

The V call is TRBV5-1, the J call TRBJ1-5, with D uncertain. The V end was cut by 1 base, the J end by 4 bases, with 6 bases between. The CDR3 consists of 13 residues. CDR1 is SGHRS, CDR2 YFSETQ, per germline. CDR3 residues: CASSLSENQPQHF. DNA for the CDR3: TGCGCCAGCAGCTTGTCAGAAAATCAGCCCCAGCATTTT.